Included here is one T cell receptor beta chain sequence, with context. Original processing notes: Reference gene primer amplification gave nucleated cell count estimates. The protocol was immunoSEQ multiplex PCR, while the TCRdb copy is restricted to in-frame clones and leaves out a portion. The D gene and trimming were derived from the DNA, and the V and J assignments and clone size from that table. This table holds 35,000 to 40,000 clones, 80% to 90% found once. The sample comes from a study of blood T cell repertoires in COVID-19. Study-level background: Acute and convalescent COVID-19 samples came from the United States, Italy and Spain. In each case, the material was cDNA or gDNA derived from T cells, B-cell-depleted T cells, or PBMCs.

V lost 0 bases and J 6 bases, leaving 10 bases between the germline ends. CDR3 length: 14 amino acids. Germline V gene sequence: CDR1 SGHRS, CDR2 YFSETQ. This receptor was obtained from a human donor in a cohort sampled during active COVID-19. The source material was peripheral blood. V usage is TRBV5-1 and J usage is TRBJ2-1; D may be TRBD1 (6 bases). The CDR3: CASSLAGARNEQFF. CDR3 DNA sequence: TGCGCCAGCAGCTTGGCAGGGGCTCGCAATGAGCAGTTCTTC.